What follows are 30 T cell receptor beta chains derived from one specimen sequenced in a study of cytomegalovirus exposure and HLA in healthy donors. Primers included in the PCR were 60 Vbeta and 13 Jbeta primers. Clones were sequenced by immunoSEQ multiplex PCR, and TCRdb holds only the in-frame ones, with some missing. The top ten hold approximately 2.9% of the sample, which has some 170,000 clones, about 77% seen once. The sequenced sample consisted of PBMCs. These receptors were obtained from a female donor in good health and CMV-seronegative.

This chain links TRBV5-1 with TRBJ2-2; 8 nucleotides line up with TRBD2. CDR1 SGHRS and CDR2 YFSETQ come from the germline V gene. CDR3 length: 15 residues. V lost 4 bases and J lost 3; bases outside the gene matches: 5. Written as DNA, the CDR3 is TGCGCCAGCAGCGTGGGACTAGGGGACACCGGGGAGCTGTTTTTT. This sequence encodes CASSVGLGDTGELFF.

This clone came up a few times. One end of the junction is discordant with germline, which a read error may explain. The J gene is TRBJ2-3, the V gene TRBV7-9, with 11 bases lining up with TRBD2. The CDR3 runs 17 residues. Germline CDR1 SEHNR, CDR2 FQNEAQ (reference sequence). For the CDR3, the DNA is TGTTCCAGTATGACTAGCGGGGACACCTCTAGCACAGATACGCAGTATTTT. It translates to CSSMTSGDTSSTDTQYF.

The V gene is TRBV6-5, the J gene TRBJ2-2; 8 bases are shared with TRBD1. With V trimmed by 6 bases and J by 4 bases, 7 bases remained unmatched. Per germline, CDR1 MNHEY and CDR2 SVGAGI. The CDR3 is 15 amino acids. CDR3 nucleotides: TGTGCCAGCAGACCGGGACAGGTGATCACCGGGGAGCTGTTTTTT. This codes for CASRPGQVITGELFF.

The J gene is TRBJ1-2, the V gene TRBV4-1; 9 nucleotides agree with TRBD1. The CDR3 spans 18 residues. J gave up 1 base and V 1 base, and 10 bases lay outside the gene matches. Germline V lookup: CDR1 MGHRA, CDR2 YSYEKL. The chain's CDR3 is CASSQVQGADSGNYGYTF. The CDR3 DNA follows: TGCGCCAGCAGCCAAGTACAGGGGGCGGATTCGGGTAACTATGGCTACACCTTC.

V gene TRBV29-1 combines with J gene TRBJ2-1; D may be TRBD2 (6 bases). Trimming took off 6 bases at V and 0 bases at J, with 18 bases between the two ends. Per germline, CDR1 SQVTM and CDR2 ANQGSEA. This CDR3 is 16 amino acids long. The CDR3 coding sequence is TGCAGCGTCCCCACGGCTAGCGCGAGCTCCTACAATGAGCAGTTCTTC. Translating it yields CSVPTASASSYNEQFF.

The chain links TRBV19 to TRBJ2-1, with TRBD2 matching over 11 bases. J lost 8 bases, V lost 4 bases, and 19 bases had no gene match. The CDR3 length is 19 residues. Germline loops: CDR1 LNHDA, CDR2 SQIVND (reference sequence). In nucleotides, the CDR3 is TGTGCCAGTAGTAATCCTATAGACGTCATAGCGGGGGGGCTGGATGAGCAGTTCTTC. This gives the protein CASSNPIDVIAGGLDEQFF.

The chain links TRBV6-1 to TRBJ1-4; 9 nucleotides line up with TRBD1. With V trimmed by 6 bases and J by 5 bases, 7 bases remained unmatched. The CDR3 is 15 residues long. CDR1 and CDR2 (germline): MNHNS, SASEGT. The CDR3 protein is CASRSPGTGNEKLFF. The CDR3 DNA reads as TGTGCCAGCAGGTCCCCCGGGACAGGGAATGAAAAACTGTTTTTT.

The V and J genes are TRBV6-5 and TRBJ2-7, with no clear D. V was clipped by 4 bases and J by 3 bases, with 13 bases between them. Germline V gene sequence: CDR1 MNHEY, CDR2 SVGAGI. The CDR3 extends over 14 amino acids. CDR3 coding DNA: TGTGCCAGCAGTTTTAAGAACAGCCTCTACGAGCAGTACTTC. Translation: CASSFKNSLYEQYF.

V is TRBV7-9 and J is TRBJ1-1; D is ambiguous. Trimming pared 5 bases from V and 4 bases from J, leaving 8 bases between. Looked up from germline, CDR1 is SEHNR and CDR2 is FQNEAQ (reference sequence). This CDR3 comprises 12 residues. The DNA of the CDR3 is TGTGCCAGCAGCCTGCTAAGCACTGAAGCTTTCTTT. Translated, it gives CASSLLSTEAFF.

The chain recombines TRBV29-1 with TRBJ2-7; 12 nucleotides align to TRBD1. Germline V CDR1 and CDR2: SQVTM, ANQGSEA. The trim removed 3 bases at V and 4 bases at J, leaving 7 bases unmatched. There are 15 residues in the CDR3. The CDR3 DNA follows: TGCAGCGTTGACAGGGGGACAGGGGGCACGTACGAGCAGTACTTC. As protein: CSVDRGTGGTYEQYF.

The DNA for the CDR3 is TGTGCCAGCAGCTTAGTATCAGGGGCGTTCTACGAGCAGTACTTC. Protein: CASSLVSGAFYEQYF. The V gene is TRBV7-8, the J gene TRBJ2-5, with D maybe TRBD1 (6 bases). The J call may not be correct, given that the DNA end is closer to TRBJ2-7. There are 15 residues in the CDR3. Germline CDR1 and CDR2: SGHVS and FQNEAQ.

The chain carries TRBV11-3 and TRBJ2-7; 8 nucleotides match TRBD2. After removal of 5 bases from V and 4 bases from J, the junction contained 13 bases not matched to a gene. The CDR3 length is 16 residues. Per germline, CDR1 SGHNT and CDR2 YENEEA. The CDR3 reads CASSPRRGAGVYEQYF. CDR3 coding DNA: TGTGCCAGCAGCCCCCGGAGGGGAGCGGGAGTATACGAGCAGTACTTC.

This clone was counted a few times. The chain has TRBV30 and TRBJ2-1, with 10 nucleotides matching TRBD2. The V gene end was trimmed by 4 bases and the J gene end by 1 base; junction bases not matched to a gene: 4. The CDR3 loop spans 15 amino acids. Germline V gene lookup returns CDR1 GTSNPN and CDR2 SVGIG (reference sequence). CDR3 residues: CAWTLSGGSYNEQFF. The CDR3 DNA is TGTGCCTGGACCCTTAGCGGGGGGTCCTACAATGAGCAGTTCTTC.

This chain links TRBV6-5 with TRBJ1-4, with 7 nucleotides matching TRBD1. Per germline, CDR1 MNHEY and CDR2 SVGAGI. J gave up 5 bases and V 6 bases, and 9 bases lay outside the gene matches. This CDR3 is 15 amino acids long. The CDR3 is CASSRGTDPNEKLFF. The CDR3 nucleotides are TGTGCCAGCAGCCGCGGGACAGACCCGAATGAAAAACTGTTTTTT.

J is TRBJ2-7 and V is TRBV27; TRBD2 matches at 12 bases. Trimming at V came to 5 bases and at J to 4 bases, leaving 18 bases not matched to a gene. Germline assignment: CDR1 MNHEY and CDR2 SMNVEV (reference sequence). The CDR3 sequence is 19 residues long. The CDR3 loop is CASSTPRDRGLAGTYEQYF. In DNA form, the CDR3 reads TGTGCCAGCAGTACCCCCCGGGACAGAGGACTAGCGGGAACTTACGAGCAGTACTTC.

This chain joins TRBV28 and TRBJ2-1, with no clear D. Trimming shortened V by 2 bases and J by 6 bases, and 8 bases separated the two germline ends. The CDR3 is made up of 13 amino acids. Looked up from germline, CDR1 is MDHEN and CDR2 is SYDVKM. The CDR3 bases are TGTGCCAGCAGTTTAGGCCCCTTCAATGAGCAGTTCTTC. Translated, it gives CASSLGPFNEQFF.

The rearrangement joins TRBV11-3 to TRBJ2-7, with a weak D call TRBD2 (5 bases). The CDR3 extends over 14 amino acids. V lost 3 bases, J lost 0 bases, and 9 bases lay in between. Per germline, CDR1 SGHNT and CDR2 YENEEA. Here the CDR3 DNA reads TGTGCCAGCAGCTTTGGCGGGTACTCCTACGAGCAGTACTTC. Encoded protein: CASSFGGYSYEQYF.

The CDR3 DNA follows: TGCAGCGTTGGACAGGCAGCCTCTGGAAACACCATATATTTT. Translating gives CSVGQAASGNTIYF. V and J are TRBV29-1 and TRBJ1-3; weak D call: TRBD1 (6 bases). The CDR3 consists of 14 residues. Trimming pared 4 bases from V and 0 bases from J, leaving 10 bases between. Germline assignment: CDR1 SQVTM and CDR2 ANQGSEA.

This chain links TRBV5-1 with TRBJ1-3, with D unclear. V was pared by 4 bases and J by 2 bases, with 10 bases between. The CDR3 sequence is 14 residues long. Germline V gene sequence: CDR1 SGHRS, CDR2 YFSETQ. CDR3 in amino acids: CASSPSDTGNTIYF. CDR3 DNA: TGCGCCAGCAGCCCTTCTGACACTGGAAACACCATATATTTT.

The chain joins TRBV10-3 to TRBJ1-1; a weak D match, TRBD1 (5 bases). The CDR3 loop spans 13 amino acids. Germline-derived CDR1 and CDR2 are ENHRY and SYGVKD. V shed 2 bases and J shed 5 bases, with 9 bases lying between them. The CDR3 sequence: CAISEVGETEAFF. The CDR3 DNA is TGTGCCATCAGTGAGGTAGGGGAAACTGAAGCTTTCTTT.

The V gene is TRBV9, the J gene TRBJ2-2; no reliable D call. The CDR3 runs to 13 residues. Trimming shortened V by 0 bases and J by 5 bases, and 5 bases separated the two germline ends. The germline CDR1 and CDR2 sequences are SGDLS and YYNGEE. For the CDR3, the DNA is TGTGCCAGCAGCGTAGAGAGAACCGGGGAGCTGTTTTTT. Translation: CASSVERTGELFF.

This rearrangement joins TRBV5-1 to TRBJ1-1, with D perhaps TRBD1 (6 bases). Trimming took off 0 bases at V and 1 base at J, with 10 bases between the two ends. The length of the CDR3 is 15 residues. Per the germline V gene, CDR1 is SGHRS and CDR2 is YFSETQ. CDR3 in DNA: TGCGCCAGCAGCTTGGGGGGGCTTGAGAACACTGAAGCTTTCTTT. Its translation is CASSLGGLENTEAFF.

The chain joins TRBV28 to TRBJ2-5; D perhaps matches TRBD2 (5 bases). V lost 2 bases, J lost 0 bases, and 7 bases lay in between. Germline lookup yields CDR1 MDHEN and CDR2 SYDVKM. This CDR3 comprises 14 residues. This chain's CDR3 is CASSLGRYQETQYF. As DNA, the CDR3 is TGTGCCAGCAGTTTAGGGAGATACCAAGAGACCCAGTACTTC.

V and J are TRBV7-9 and TRBJ2-1, with 9 nucleotides matching TRBD2. This CDR3 contains 16 residues. CDR1 is SEHNR and CDR2 is FQNEAQ in the germline V gene (reference sequence). The V segment lost 6 bases and the J segment 0 bases; nucleotides outside the gene matches: 6. The CDR3 loop reads CASRTTSGGSYNEQFF. CDR3 sequence (DNA): TGTGCCAGCAGGACGACTAGCGGTGGCTCCTACAATGAGCAGTTCTTC. Complete variable domain (other parts from reference TRBV7-9 and TRBJ2-1): DTGVSQNPRHKITKRGQNVTFRCDPISEHNRLYWYRQTLGQGPEFLTYFQNEAQLEKSRLLSDRFSAERPKGSFSTLEIQRTEQGDSAMYLCASRTTSGGSYNEQFFGPGTRLTVL.

This clone was recorded once. The chain uses TRBV27 and TRBJ2-1; 9 bases are a match to TRBD1. Germline assignment: CDR1 MNHEY and CDR2 SMNVEV (reference sequence). The CDR3 has 15 amino acids. J gave up 7 bases and V 4 bases, and 8 bases lay outside the gene matches. CDR3 coding DNA: TGTGCCAGCAGTTCACCGGGACAGGGTGAAAATGAGCAGTTCTTC. Residues: CASSSPGQGENEQFF.

V gene TRBV9 combines with J gene TRBJ1-2; 11 positions agree with TRBD1. Unmatched junction bases numbered 8, after V lost 4 bases and J lost 6 bases. CDR1 is SGDLS and CDR2 is YYNGEE in the germline V gene. The length of the CDR3 is 15 residues. The CDR3 loop reads CASSIWDRGVDGYTF. The CDR3 DNA is TGTGCCAGCAGCATCTGGGACAGGGGGGTGGATGGCTACACCTTC.

The chain links TRBV5-4 to TRBJ2-3; 7 bases match TRBD1. Unmatched junction bases numbered 10, after V lost 7 bases and J lost 5 bases. This CDR3 region has 14 residues. Looked up from germline, CDR1 is SGHNT and CDR2 is YYREEE (reference sequence). In DNA, the CDR3 is TGTGCCAGCTCCCGACAGGGTTCAGAAGATACGCAGTATTTT. Translating it yields CASSRQGSEDTQYF.

The chain uses TRBV9 and TRBJ2-5, with 7 bases aligning to TRBD1. The CDR3 runs to 15 residues. The germline CDR1 and CDR2 sequences are SGDLS and YYNGEE. The J segment lost 1 base and the V segment lost 0 bases, leaving 3 bases of the junction unmatched. The CDR3 DNA follows: TGTGCCAGCAGCGTAGTTACAGGGGTCCAAGAGACCCAGTACTTC. Protein product: CASSVVTGVQETQYF.

This clone appeared a few times. The V and J genes are TRBV4-3 and TRBJ1-2; 10 bases map to TRBD1. CDR1 LGHNA and CDR2 YSLEER come from the germline V gene. This CDR3 is 16 amino acids long. J was trimmed by 4 bases and V by 4 bases; bases with no gene match: 9. CDR3 loop: CASSRQTGGARYGYTF. DNA for the CDR3: TGCGCCAGCAGCCGCCAGACAGGGGGCGCACGCTATGGCTACACCTTC.

This chain connects TRBV6-1 to TRBJ2-5, with D maybe TRBD1 (6 bases). The V end lost 1 base, the J end lost 4 bases, and 13 bases lay between the germline ends. Germline values: CDR1 MNHNS, CDR2 SASEGT. The CDR3 totals 15 residues. Written as DNA, the CDR3 is TGTGCCAGCAGTGAAGGGCAGGGGTGGGGAGAGACCCAGTACTTC. Protein sequence: CASSEGQGWGETQYF.